This T cell receptor (beta chain) was retrieved from a study of cytomegalovirus exposure and HLA in healthy donors. The CDR3 is 13 amino acids. The V gene's germline CDR1 is SGHTA and CDR2 FQGTGA. V lost 5 bases and J lost 4; bases outside the gene matches: 3. PCR primers comprised 60 Vbeta and 13 Jbeta primers. The protocol was immunoSEQ multiplex PCR, while the TCRdb copy is restricted to in-frame clones and leaves out a portion. The sample includes some 200,000 clones, more than 60% of them seen just once. This clonotype was obtained from a female donor in good health and CMV-seronegative. Source material: PBMCs. The chain uses TRBV7-3 and TRBJ1-2, with 8 bases lining up with TRBD1. CDR3 sequence: CASSRGTGYGYTF. In DNA form, the CDR3 reads TGTGCCAGCAGCCGGGGGACAGGCTATGGCTACACCTTC.